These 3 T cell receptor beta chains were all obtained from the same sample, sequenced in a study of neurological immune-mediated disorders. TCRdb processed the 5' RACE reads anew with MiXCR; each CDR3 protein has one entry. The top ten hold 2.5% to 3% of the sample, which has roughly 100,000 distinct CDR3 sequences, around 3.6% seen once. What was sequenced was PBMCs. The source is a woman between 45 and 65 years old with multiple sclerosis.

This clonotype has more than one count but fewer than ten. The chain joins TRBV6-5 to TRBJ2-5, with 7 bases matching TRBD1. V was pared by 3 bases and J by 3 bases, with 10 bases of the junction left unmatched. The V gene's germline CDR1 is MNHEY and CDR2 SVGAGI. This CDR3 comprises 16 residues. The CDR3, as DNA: TGTGCCAGCAGTTATACCGTCGGGACAGCGAAAGAGACCCAGTACTTC. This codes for CASSYTVGTAKETQYF.

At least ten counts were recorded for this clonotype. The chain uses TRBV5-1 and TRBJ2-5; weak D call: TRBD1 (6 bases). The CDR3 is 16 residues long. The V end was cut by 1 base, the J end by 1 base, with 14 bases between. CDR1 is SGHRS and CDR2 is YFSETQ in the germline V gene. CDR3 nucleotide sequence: TGCGCCAGCAGCTTGTTGGGACAAGCAGTCCAAGAGACCCAGTACTTC. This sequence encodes CASSLLGQAVQETQYF.

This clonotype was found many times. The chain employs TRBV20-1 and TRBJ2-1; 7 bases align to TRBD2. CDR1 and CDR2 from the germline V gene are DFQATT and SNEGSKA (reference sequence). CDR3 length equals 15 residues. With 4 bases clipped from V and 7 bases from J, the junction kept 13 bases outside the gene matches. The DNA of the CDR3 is TGCAGTGCTAAATCCTGGGGGGGGTCTTCTAATGAGCAGTTCTTC. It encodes CSAKSWGGSSNEQFF.